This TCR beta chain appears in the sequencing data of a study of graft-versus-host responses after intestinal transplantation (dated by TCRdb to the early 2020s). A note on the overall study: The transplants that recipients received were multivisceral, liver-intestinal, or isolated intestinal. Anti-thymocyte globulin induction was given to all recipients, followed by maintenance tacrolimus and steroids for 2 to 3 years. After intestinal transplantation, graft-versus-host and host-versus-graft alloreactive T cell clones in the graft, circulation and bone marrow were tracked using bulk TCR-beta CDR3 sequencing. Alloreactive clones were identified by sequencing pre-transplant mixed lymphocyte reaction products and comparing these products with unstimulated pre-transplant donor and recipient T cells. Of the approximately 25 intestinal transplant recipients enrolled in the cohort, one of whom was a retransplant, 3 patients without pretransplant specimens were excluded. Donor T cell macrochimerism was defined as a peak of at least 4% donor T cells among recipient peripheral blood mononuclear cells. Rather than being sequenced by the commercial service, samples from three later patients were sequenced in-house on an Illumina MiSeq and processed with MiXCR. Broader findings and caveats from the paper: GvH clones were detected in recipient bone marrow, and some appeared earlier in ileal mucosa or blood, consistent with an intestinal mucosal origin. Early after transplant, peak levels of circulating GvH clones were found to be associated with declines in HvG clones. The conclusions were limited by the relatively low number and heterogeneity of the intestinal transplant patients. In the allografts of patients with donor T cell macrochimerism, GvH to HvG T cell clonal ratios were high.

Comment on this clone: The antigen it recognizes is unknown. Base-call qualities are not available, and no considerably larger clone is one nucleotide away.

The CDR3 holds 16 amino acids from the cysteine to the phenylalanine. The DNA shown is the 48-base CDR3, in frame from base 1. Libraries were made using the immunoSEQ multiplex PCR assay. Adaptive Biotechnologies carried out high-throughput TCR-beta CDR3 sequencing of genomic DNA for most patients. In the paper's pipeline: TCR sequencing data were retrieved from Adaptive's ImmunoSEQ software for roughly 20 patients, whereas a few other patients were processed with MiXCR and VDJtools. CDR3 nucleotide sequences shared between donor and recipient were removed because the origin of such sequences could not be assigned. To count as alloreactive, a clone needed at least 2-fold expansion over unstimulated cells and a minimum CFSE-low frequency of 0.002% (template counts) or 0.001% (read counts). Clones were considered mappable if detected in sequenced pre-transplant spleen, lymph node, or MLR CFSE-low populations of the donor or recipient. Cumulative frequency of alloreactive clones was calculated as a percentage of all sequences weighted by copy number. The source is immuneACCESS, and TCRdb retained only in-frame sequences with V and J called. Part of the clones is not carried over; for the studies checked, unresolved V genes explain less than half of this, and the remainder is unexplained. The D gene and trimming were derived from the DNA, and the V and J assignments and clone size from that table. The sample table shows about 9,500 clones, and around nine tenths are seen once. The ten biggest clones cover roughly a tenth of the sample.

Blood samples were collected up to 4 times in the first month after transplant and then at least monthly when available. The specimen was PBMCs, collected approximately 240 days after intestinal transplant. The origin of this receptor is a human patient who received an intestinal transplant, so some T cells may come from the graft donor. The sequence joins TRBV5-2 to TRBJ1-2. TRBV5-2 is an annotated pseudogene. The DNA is TGTGCCAGCAACAGAAATGGAGTACGAAAGACCTATGGCTACACCTTC. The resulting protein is CASNRNGVRKTYGYTF.